The text below deals with one T cell receptor (beta chain). Its antigen is as yet unknown. The data originate from a study of T cell responses to AZD1222 COVID-19 vaccine. The data were produced by immunoSEQ multiplex PCR, yet TCRdb's version contains in-frame clones alone and is incomplete. Among 57,000 or so clones, 65% to 80% were seen once, and the ten largest hold around 15%. V was cut by 0 bases and J by 4 bases, with 14 bases left in between. Germline loops: CDR1 SGHRS, CDR2 YFSETQ. The CDR3 runs to 15 residues. Broader study findings: Seropositive status at baseline applied to only a handful of AZD1222 recipients. CD4 TCRs associated with vaccination spanned spike, dominating at 160-218 and 743-854.

This receptor was identified in an adult in good health. The V call is TRBV5-1, the J call TRBJ2-7, with D perhaps TRBD2 (5 bases). The sequencing used peripheral blood, collected on day 0 of AZD1222 vaccination. The CDR3 DNA reads TGCGCCAGCAGCTTGGCCGGTCAGGAGGCTTACGAGCAGTACTTC. It is translated as CASSLAGQEAYEQYF.